This TCR beta chain was captured in a study of shared clonotypes between healthy human individuals. Study-wide context: CD4 naive cells filled three plates per donor, CD4 memory three, CD8 naive two and CD8 memory one.

Germline V lookup: CDR1 SNHLY, CDR2 FYNNEI. V shed 2 bases and J shed 6 bases, with 6 bases lying between them. This CDR3 comprises 12 residues. Produced via immunoSEQ multiplex PCR; TCRdb's table is partial and in-frame only. The sample consists of 1 million to 1.3 million clones, approximately 80% of them appearing once. Sequencing used memory CD4+ T cells from PBMCs. Subset given: CD45RA-negative fraction. The chain employs TRBV2 and TRBJ2-3; D ambiguous. The TCR was taken from a man between 18 and 29 years old in good health. Some clones in this sample may be carry-over from other donors' samples. The CDR3 bases are TGTGCCAGCAGTGAACAGGTGGATACGCAGTATTTT. It encodes CASSEQVDTQYF.